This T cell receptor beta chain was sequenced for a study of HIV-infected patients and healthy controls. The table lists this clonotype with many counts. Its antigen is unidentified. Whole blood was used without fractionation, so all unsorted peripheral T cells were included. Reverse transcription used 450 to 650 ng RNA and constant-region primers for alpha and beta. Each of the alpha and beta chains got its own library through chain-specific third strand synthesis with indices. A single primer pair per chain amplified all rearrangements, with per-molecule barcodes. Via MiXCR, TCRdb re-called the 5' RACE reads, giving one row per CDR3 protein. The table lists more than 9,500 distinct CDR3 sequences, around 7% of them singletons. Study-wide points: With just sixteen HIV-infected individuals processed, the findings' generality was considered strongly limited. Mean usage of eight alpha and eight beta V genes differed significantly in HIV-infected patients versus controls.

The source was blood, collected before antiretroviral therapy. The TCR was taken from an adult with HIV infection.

CDR3 residues: CASSPGMGNYGYTF. In nucleotides, the CDR3 is TGCGCCAGCAGTCCAGGGATGGGAAACTATGGCTACACCTTC. This chain connects TRBV5-1 to TRBJ1-2; possible D gene TRBD1, 5 bases. Trimming removed 5 bases from V and 2 bases from J, with 13 bases in between. The CDR3 has 14 amino acids. In germline, CDR1 is SGHRS, CDR2 YFSETQ.